The 26 T cell receptor beta chains below come from one sample, sequenced in a study of blood T cell repertoires in COVID-19. The method was immunoSEQ multiplex PCR; TCRdb's version includes in-frame clones alone and lacks a portion of them. In the table there are roughly 440,000 clones, about nine tenths of which are singletons. The sequenced material came from peripheral blood. These receptors were obtained from a woman between 45 and 60 years old with COVID-19, enrolled during active disease.

V usage is TRBV14 and J usage is TRBJ1-4; 8 positions match TRBD1. The J segment lost 9 bases and the V segment lost 2 bases, leaving 5 bases of the junction unmatched. In germline, CDR1 is SGHDN, CDR2 FVKESK. The CDR3 runs to 14 residues. The CDR3 nucleotides are TGTGCCAGCAGCCAAACAGGGGGGCTCAAAAAACTGTTTTTT. Its translation is CASSQTGGLKKLFF.

V usage is TRBV24-1 and J usage is TRBJ1-1; possible D gene TRBD1, 5 bases. This CDR3 has 13 residues. V gave up 5 bases and J gave up 4 bases, with 10 bases separating them. Germline V gene data show CDR1 as KGHDR and CDR2 as SFDVKD. The CDR3 is CATSARAGTEAFF. The DNA of the CDR3 is TGTGCCACCAGTGCCAGGGCCGGCACTGAAGCTTTCTTT.

V is TRBV11-3 and J is TRBJ2-2, with 7 bases fitting TRBD1. Germline CDR1 SGHNT, CDR2 YENEEA. This CDR3 has 15 residues. V lost 3 bases, J lost 4 bases, and 5 bases stayed unmatched. The CDR3 loop reads CASSFGQASTGELFF. CDR3 coding DNA: TGTGCCAGCAGCTTTGGACAGGCTAGCACCGGGGAGCTGTTTTTT.

The rearrangement joins TRBV2 to TRBJ2-3; the match to TRBD2 covers 9 bases. V lost 8 bases to trimming and J lost 3 bases; unmatched junction nucleotides: 9. CDR3 size: 15 residues. The germline V gene has CDR1 SNHLY and CDR2 FYNNEI. The CDR3 sequence: CASVFLAGATDTQYF. In nucleotides, the CDR3 is TGTGCCAGCGTCTTCTTAGCGGGAGCGACAGATACGCAGTATTTT.

This rearrangement joins TRBV3-1 (or the pseudogene TRBV3-2) to TRBJ2-2, with a possible D match to TRBD1 (5 bases). The CDR3 is made up of 14 amino acids. Germline V gene data show CDR1 as LGHDT and CDR2 as YNNKEL (reference sequence). The V gene lost 4 bases and the J gene lost 4 bases, with 10 bases spanning the gap. For the CDR3, the DNA is TGTGCCAGCAGCCGACAGAACCCCACCGGGGAGCTGTTTTTT. Amino acids: CASSRQNPTGELFF.

The chain is built from TRBV30 and TRBJ2-5, with TRBD1 matching 9 bases. Germline values: CDR1 GTSNPN, CDR2 SVGIG (reference sequence). The CDR3 has 15 amino acids. V lost 3 bases, J lost 7 bases, and 12 bases stayed unmatched. Here the CDR3 DNA reads TGTGCCTGGAGGATAACCGGGACAGGGAGGCCGACCCAGTACTTC. The encoded protein is CAWRITGTGRPTQYF. Looking up the rest from reference TRBV30 and TRBJ2-5 gives the full variable domain: SQTIHQWPATLVQPVGSPLSLECTVEGTSNPNLYWYRQAAGRGLQLLFYSVGIGQISSEVPQNLSASRPQDRQFILSSKKLLLSDSGFYLCAWRITGTGRPTQYFGPGTRLLVL.

About this clone: One end of the junction fails to match germline, which may point to a read error. This rearrangement joins TRBV2 to TRBJ1-2, with D possibly being TRBD1 (6 bases). CDR3 length: 13 residues. Germline CDR1 and CDR2: SNHLY and FYNNEI. The CDR3 DNA reads TGTGCCAGCATCCCCGACAGGAACTCTGGCTACACCTTC. Amino acids: CASIPDRNSGYTF.

The V gene is TRBV12-3 or TRBV12-4, the J gene TRBJ1-3, with D possibly matching TRBD1 (5 bases). CDR3 length: 13 amino acids. V lost 7 bases and J 4 bases, leaving 11 bases between the germline ends. CDR3 DNA sequence: TGTGCCAGCAACCGTAGACAGGGAAACACCATATATTTT. This sequence encodes CASNRRQGNTIYF.

This chain connects TRBV19 to TRBJ1-6; the D is unclear. V was shortened by 1 base and J by 9 bases, with 10 bases between the two germline ends. Germline values: CDR1 LNHDA, CDR2 SQIVND (reference sequence). The CDR3 has 14 residues. CDR3 nucleotide sequence: TGTGCCAGTAGTATAGTCGGTGATGGTTCACCCCTCCACTTT. Translation gives CASSIVGDGSPLHF.

V usage is TRBV6-2 or TRBV6-3 and J usage is TRBJ2-1; 9 bases agree with TRBD2. The CDR3 extends over 15 amino acids. Germline CDR1 MNHEY, CDR2 SVGEGT. J was trimmed by 7 bases and V by 3 bases; bases with no gene match: 7. The DNA of the CDR3 is TGTGCCAGCAGTTATCCTAGCGGGGATTATAATGAGCAGTTCTTC. This codes for CASSYPSGDYNEQFF.

This chain joins TRBV5-1 and TRBJ2-7, with TRBD1 matching over 11 bases. The CDR3 is made up of 16 amino acids. V lost 5 bases and J lost 3; bases outside the gene matches: 10. Germline-derived CDR1 and CDR2 are SGHRS and YFSETQ. The CDR3 spells CASRPGTGGLVYEQYF. CDR3 DNA: TGCGCCAGCAGACCCGGGACAGGGGGACTTGTCTACGAGCAGTACTTC.

Of note for this clone: Other DNA variants within this sample encode the same CDR3. CDR3 amino acids: CASSLGGSGNTIYF. As DNA, the CDR3 is TGTGCCAGCAGTTTAGGAGGATCTGGAAACACCATATATTTT. This chain connects TRBV6-5 to TRBJ1-3; D gene ambiguous. The CDR3 has 14 residues. CDR1 and CDR2 (germline): MNHEY, SVGAGI. V was clipped by 4 bases and J by 1 base, with 8 bases between them.

Concerning this clone itself: A read error may account for a junction end that differs from germline. The V gene is TRBV6-6, the J gene TRBJ1-1; D gene ambiguous. This CDR3 has 11 amino acids. CDR1 and CDR2 from the germline V gene are MNHNY and SVGAGI (reference sequence). The CDR3: CASRGSGVRAF. The CDR3 nucleotides read TGTGCCAGCAGAGGAAGTGGAGTCCGAGCGTTT.

The chain links TRBV15 to TRBJ2-2; 8 bases match TRBD1. V was pared by 4 bases and J by 4 bases, with 2 bases of the junction left unmatched. The CDR3 is 14 amino acids. Germline V gene data show CDR1 as LNHNV and CDR2 as YYDKDF (reference sequence). CDR3 DNA sequence: TGTGCCACCAGCACGACAGGGGCCACCGGGGAGCTGTTTTTT. Translation gives CATSTTGATGELFF.

V and J are TRBV5-6 and TRBJ1-1; possible D gene TRBD1, 6 bases. This CDR3 has 13 amino acids. Germline V gene sequence: CDR1 SGHDT, CDR2 YYEEEE. V was cut by 4 bases and J by 2 bases, with 9 bases left in between. Here the CDR3 DNA reads TGTGCCAGCAGCCCAGGGGTAAACACTGAAGCTTTCTTT. Its translation: CASSPGVNTEAFF. Complete variable domain (other parts from reference TRBV5-6 and TRBJ1-1): DAGVTQSPTHLIKTRGQQVTLRCSPKSGHDTVSWYQQALGQGPQFIFQYYEEEERQRGNFPDRFSGHQFPNYSSELNVNALLLGDSALYLCASSPGVNTEAFFGQGTRLTVV.

The V call is TRBV6-2 or TRBV6-3, the J call TRBJ1-1; 8 bases line up with TRBD1. The ends lost 5 bases at V and 10 bases at J; junction bases unmatched: 6. This CDR3 has 12 amino acids. The germline V gene encodes CDR1 MNHEY and CDR2 SVGEGT. CDR3 amino acids: CASSQDRVRAFF. The CDR3, as DNA: TGTGCCAGCAGTCAGGACAGGGTGAGAGCTTTCTTT.

The genes are TRBV4-1 and TRBJ2-1, with a tentative D call TRBD1 (6 bases). CDR3 length equals 18 residues. Trimming shortened V by 0 bases and J by 1 base, and 16 bases separated the two germline ends. The V gene's germline CDR1 is MGHRA and CDR2 YSYEKL. The CDR3 protein is CASSQDRGGRVSYNEQFF. CDR3 DNA: TGCGCCAGCAGCCAAGATCGAGGGGGTCGGGTGTCCTACAATGAGCAGTTCTTC.

V and J are TRBV2 and TRBJ2-3; perhaps TRBD1 as D (6 bases). Germline V gene sequence: CDR1 SNHLY, CDR2 FYNNEI. The CDR3 length is 13 residues. V was clipped by 7 bases and J by 4 bases, with 12 bases between them. The CDR3 loop is CASNNRAADTQYF. The CDR3 region has the DNA TGTGCCAGCAATAACAGGGCAGCAGATACGCAGTATTTT. Full variable domain (outside the CDR3, taken from reference TRBV2 and TRBJ2-3): EPEVTQTPSHQVTQMGQEVILRCVPISNHLYFYWYRQILGQKVEFLVSFYNNEISEKSEIFDDQFSVERPDGSNFTLKIRSTKLEDSAMYFCASNNRAADTQYFGPGTRLTVL.

This rearrangement joins TRBV6-5 to TRBJ2-7, with 13 bases identical to TRBD2. Germline V gene sequence: CDR1 MNHEY, CDR2 SVGAGI. Germline trimming cut 8 bases from V and 4 bases from J; bases unmatched to any gene: 8. This CDR3 comprises 15 residues. The CDR3 loop is CASRLAGGRGYEQYF. CDR3 nucleotide sequence: TGTGCCAGCCGACTAGCGGGGGGCAGAGGATACGAGCAGTACTTC.

The chain has TRBV14 and TRBJ2-1; D unclear. Germline-derived CDR1 and CDR2 are SGHDN and FVKESK. CDR3 length equals 13 residues. The ends were cut back, 1 base at V and 6 bases at J, with 7 bases in the middle. The CDR3 is CASSQGLGNEQFF. CDR3 sequence (DNA): TGTGCCAGCAGCCAAGGGCTTGGCAATGAGCAGTTCTTC.

The gene calls are TRBV30 and TRBJ1-1; 11 nucleotides line up with TRBD1. V dropped 3 bases and J dropped 6; count of bases not matched to a gene: 9. This CDR3 region has 15 residues. Looked up from germline, CDR1 is GTSNPN and CDR2 is SVGIG (reference sequence). The CDR3 DNA reads as TGTGCCTGGAGGAGGACAGGGGGCGTTAGGGCTGAAGCTTTCTTT. Its protein is CAWRRTGGVRAEAFF.

This clone was observed once. This chain connects TRBV2 to TRBJ1-5; 7 bases match TRBD1. CDR3 size: 17 residues. V shed 8 bases and J 0 bases; nucleotides not matched to a gene: 13. Germline CDR1 SNHLY, CDR2 FYNNEI. The DNA for the CDR3 is TGTGCCAGCGCGGGACAGCCCAACCTTTATAGCAATCAGCCCCAGCATTTT. Amino acid sequence: CASAGQPNLYSNQPQHF.

The rearrangement joins TRBV18 to TRBJ2-7; 8 bases fit TRBD1. Germline CDR1 KGHSH, CDR2 LQKENI. V lost 8 bases, J lost 4 bases, and 10 bases stayed unmatched. The CDR3 contains 14 residues. CDR3 nucleotide sequence: TGTGCCAGCCGTGGCCAGGGGGCGGTGTACGAGCAGTACTTC. Protein: CASRGQGAVYEQYF. The entire variable domain, with the rest obtained from reference TRBV18 and TRBJ2-7, is as follows: NAGVMQNPRHLVRRRGQEARLRCSPMKGHSHVYWYRQLPEEGLKFMVYLQKENIIDESGMPKERFSAEFPKEGPSILRIQQVVRGDSAAYFCASRGQGAVYEQYFGPGTRLTVT.

Only one count was recorded for this clone. The chain recombines TRBV24-1 with TRBJ2-1; D call uncertain. Deletions cut 0 bases from V and 0 bases from J, with 5 bases between. This CDR3 has 15 amino acids. In germline, CDR1 is KGHDR, CDR2 SFDVKD. CDR3 loop: CATSDLTASYNEQFF. CDR3 in DNA: TGTGCCACCAGTGATTTGACAGCCTCCTACAATGAGCAGTTCTTC.

The rearrangement links TRBV7-9 to TRBJ1-2; TRBD1 matches 7 bases. Germline CDR1 SEHNR, CDR2 FQNEAQ (reference sequence). J gave up 3 bases and V 4 bases, and 5 bases lay outside the gene matches. The CDR3 runs 14 residues. CDR3 loop: CASSSTGYDYGYTF. The CDR3, as DNA: TGTGCCAGCAGCTCGACAGGGTATGACTATGGCTACACCTTC.

V and J are TRBV6-5 and TRBJ1-3, with a tentative D call TRBD1 (6 bases). V lost 8 bases and J 0 bases, leaving 14 bases between the germline ends. The CDR3 totals 15 residues. Germline-derived CDR1 and CDR2 are MNHEY and SVGAGI. This chain's CDR3 is CASALVTGSGNTIYF. The CDR3 coding sequence is TGTGCCAGCGCCCTCGTGACAGGCTCTGGAAACACCATATATTTT.